The clone carrying this T cell receptor beta chain was observed many times. The data stem from a study of T-cell reconstitution after alpha-beta-depleted transplantation in children. A library of TCRbeta sequences, prepared with unique molecular identifiers, was generated. One entry per CDR3 protein results from TCRdb running MiXCR on the PCR reads. The sample lists over 100,000 distinct CDR3 sequences; 6% were seen once. CDR3 length: 15 residues. The germline V gene has CDR1 DFQATT and CDR2 SNEGSKA (reference sequence). V shed 6 bases, J shed 3 bases, and the junction held 9 bases outside the gene matches.

V gene TRBV20-1 combines with J gene TRBJ2-1; 9 nucleotides match TRBD2. This receptor was obtained from a female patient under 10 years old who had a stem cell transplant for Fanconi anemia, so the T cells may come from the graft donor. Sequencing was performed on PBMCs, mostly from graft donor cells, taken 60 days after TCRalphabeta/CD19-depleted stem cell transplant. This chain's CDR3 is CSAGRLAGVYNEQFF. In DNA, the CDR3 is TGCAGTGCGGGTCGTTTAGCGGGAGTCTACAATGAGCAGTTCTTC.